Presented here are 10 T cell receptor beta chains from one specimen sequenced in a study of blood T cells in healthy people across ages. It was with a sample-barcoded 5' primer and a J-beta primer mix that a second PCR of roughly 7 to 12 cycles was run. From the 5' RACE reads, TCRdb called clonotypes with MiXCR, one entry per CDR3 protein. The data show some 1.7 million distinct CDR3 sequences, with 28% seen just once and approximately 7.7% held by the top ten. Sequenced sample: blood. The receptors originated from a woman under 40 in good health.

In this sample, this clonotype turned up many times. The chain has TRBV6-1 and TRBJ2-7; unclear D gene. Trimming pared 6 bases from V and 2 bases from J, leaving 14 bases between. The CDR3 sequence is 14 residues long. From germline, CDR1 is MNHNS and CDR2 SASEGT. The CDR3 DNA reads as TGTGCCAGCAGACCCGGCCCCAACCCCTACGAGCAGTACTTC. It translates to CASRPGPNPYEQYF.

This rearrangement joins TRBV6-2 or TRBV6-3 to TRBJ1-2; D might be TRBD1 (5 bases). The CDR3 covers 13 residues. V was trimmed by 7 bases and J by 8 bases, leaving 17 bases between them. Looked up from germline, CDR1 is MNHEY and CDR2 is SVGEGT. The CDR3 nucleotides are TGTGCCAGCAATCCCCCAGGGACTGACGGCTACACCTTC. Translating it yields CASNPPGTDGYTF.

On this clonotype itself: A much larger clone is a single base away; this may be a read error. The chain employs TRBV3-1 and TRBJ2-1; 9 nucleotides align to TRBD2. This CDR3 is built from 17 residues. The germline V gene has CDR1 LGHDT and CDR2 YNNKEL (reference sequence). The CDR3 DNA is TGTACCAGCAGCCAAGATCGGCTAGCGGGAACCTACAATGAGCAGTTCTTC. Translated: CTSSQDRLAGTYNEQFF.

V gene TRBV6-1 combines with J gene TRBJ2-3, with no clear D. Germline CDR1 and CDR2: MNHNS and SASEGT. V was clipped by 5 bases and J by 4 bases, with 13 bases between them. The CDR3 is 14 amino acids. CDR3 amino acids: CASSIRLVSDTQYF. DNA for the CDR3: TGTGCCAGCAGTATTCGACTTGTCTCAGATACGCAGTATTTT.

This clonotype has ten or more counts. The chain is built from TRBV7-2 and TRBJ2-1; TRBD2 agrees at 10 bases. CDR1 and CDR2 from the germline V gene are SGHTA and FQGNSA. This CDR3 spans 17 amino acids. The ends lost 5 bases at V and 4 bases at J; junction bases unmatched: 11. This CDR3 is CASSRWALAGEYNEQFF. The CDR3 nucleotides read TGTGCCAGCAGCCGCTGGGCCCTAGCGGGGGAGTACAATGAGCAGTTCTTC.

This clonotype was picked up a small number of times. The chain is built from TRBV15 and TRBJ1-5; D perhaps matches TRBD1 (5 bases). CDR1 is LNHNV and CDR2 is YYDKDF in the germline V gene (reference sequence). The CDR3 is made up of 14 amino acids. V was cut by 5 bases and J by 4 bases, with 12 bases left in between. The CDR3 DNA follows: TGTGCCACCAGCCTCGGCTCAGGGAATCAGCCCCAGCATTTT. Its protein product is CATSLGSGNQPQHF.

This clonotype turned up a few times. J is TRBJ2-3 and V is TRBV9; TRBD1 might be the D (5 bases). Germline-derived CDR1 and CDR2 are SGDLS and YYNGEE. V lost 0 bases to trimming and J lost 2 bases, with 10 bases between them. The CDR3 length is 15 residues. CDR3 coding DNA: TGTGCCAGCAGCGTAGAGGGGCGGTTCACAGATACGCAGTATTTT. This translates into CASSVEGRFTDTQYF.

This clonotype occurred many times. This chain joins TRBV20-1 and TRBJ2-5; 13 positions agree with TRBD2. The ends lost 5 bases at V and 6 bases at J; junction bases unmatched: 9. CDR3 length: 15 residues. Per the germline V gene, CDR1 is DFQATT and CDR2 is SNEGSKA (reference sequence). The CDR3 region is CSAFRTSGGIQTQYF. CDR3 in DNA: TGCAGTGCTTTCCGGACTAGCGGGGGTATTCAGACCCAGTACTTC.

This clonotype was observed a handful of times. This may arise from a read error, as a much more abundant clone is one base away. The chain employs TRBV6-1 and TRBJ2-5, with D hard to call. Germline lookup yields CDR1 MNHNS and CDR2 SASEGT. Trimming removed 1 base from V and 1 base from J, with 10 bases in between. The CDR3 length is 15 residues. The CDR3 coding sequence is TGTGCCAGCAGTGAAGTCGGGTATGCCCAAGAGACCCAGTACTTC. It specifies CASSEVGYAQETQYF.

This clonotype was seen only a few times. The CDR3 sequence: CASSLRGRGILNTEAFF. The CDR3 DNA sequence: TGTGCCAGCAGCTTACGAGGGCGCGGGATCCTCAACACTGAAGCTTTCTTT. The rearrangement links TRBV7-6 to TRBJ1-1; D not certain. This CDR3 has 17 amino acids. V gave up 2 bases and J gave up 2 bases, with 18 bases separating them. The germline V gene has CDR1 SGHVS and CDR2 FNYEAQ.